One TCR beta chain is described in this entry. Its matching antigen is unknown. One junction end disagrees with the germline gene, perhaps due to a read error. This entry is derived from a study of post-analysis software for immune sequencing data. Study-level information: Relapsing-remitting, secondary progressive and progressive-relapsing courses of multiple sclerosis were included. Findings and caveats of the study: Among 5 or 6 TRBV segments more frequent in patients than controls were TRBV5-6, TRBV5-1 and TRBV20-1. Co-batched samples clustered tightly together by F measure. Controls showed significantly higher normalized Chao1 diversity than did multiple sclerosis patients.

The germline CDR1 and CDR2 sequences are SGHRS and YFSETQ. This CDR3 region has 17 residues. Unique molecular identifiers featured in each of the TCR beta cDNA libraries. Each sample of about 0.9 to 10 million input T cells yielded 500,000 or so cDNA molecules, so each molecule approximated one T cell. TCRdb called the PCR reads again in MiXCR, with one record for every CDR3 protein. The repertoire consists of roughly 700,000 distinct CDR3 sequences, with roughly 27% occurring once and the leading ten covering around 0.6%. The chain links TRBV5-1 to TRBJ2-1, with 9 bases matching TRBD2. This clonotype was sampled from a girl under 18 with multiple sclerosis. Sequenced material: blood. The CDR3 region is CASSSTLSGSSYNGQFF. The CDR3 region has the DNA TGCGCCAGCAGCTCAACACTTAGCGGGAGCTCCTACAATGGGCAGTTCTTC.